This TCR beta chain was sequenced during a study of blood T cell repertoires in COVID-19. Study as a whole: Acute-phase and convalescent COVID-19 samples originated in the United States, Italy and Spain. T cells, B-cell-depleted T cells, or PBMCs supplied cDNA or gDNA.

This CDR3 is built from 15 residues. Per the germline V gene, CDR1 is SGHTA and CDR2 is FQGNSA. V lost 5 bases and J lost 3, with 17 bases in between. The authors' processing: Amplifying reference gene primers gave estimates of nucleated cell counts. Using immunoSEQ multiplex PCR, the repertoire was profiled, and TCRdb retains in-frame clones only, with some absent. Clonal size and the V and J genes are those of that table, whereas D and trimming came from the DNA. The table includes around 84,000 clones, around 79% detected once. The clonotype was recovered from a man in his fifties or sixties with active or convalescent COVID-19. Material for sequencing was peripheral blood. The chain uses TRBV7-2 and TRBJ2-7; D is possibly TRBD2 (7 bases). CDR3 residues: CASSQAAGALYEQYF. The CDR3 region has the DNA TGTGCCAGCAGCCAGGCGGCGGGGGCGCTCTACGAGCAGTACTTC.